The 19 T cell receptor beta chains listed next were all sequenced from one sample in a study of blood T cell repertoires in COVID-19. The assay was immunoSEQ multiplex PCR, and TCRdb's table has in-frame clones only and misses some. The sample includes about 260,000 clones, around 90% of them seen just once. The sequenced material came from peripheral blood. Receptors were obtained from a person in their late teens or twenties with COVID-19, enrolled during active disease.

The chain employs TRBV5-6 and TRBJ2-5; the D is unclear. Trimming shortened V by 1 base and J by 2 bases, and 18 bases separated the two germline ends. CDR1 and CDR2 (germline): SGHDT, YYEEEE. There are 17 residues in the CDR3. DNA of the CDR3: TGTGCCAGCAGCTTGACGGTCATGGTCTTAGATCAAGAGACCCAGTACTTC. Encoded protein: CASSLTVMVLDQETQYF.

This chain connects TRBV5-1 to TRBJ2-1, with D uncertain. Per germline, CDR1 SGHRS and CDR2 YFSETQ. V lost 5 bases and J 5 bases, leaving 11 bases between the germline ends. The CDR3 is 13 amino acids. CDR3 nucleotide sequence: TGCGCCAGCAGATCTAGAGACGACAATGAGCAGTTCTTC. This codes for CASRSRDDNEQFF.

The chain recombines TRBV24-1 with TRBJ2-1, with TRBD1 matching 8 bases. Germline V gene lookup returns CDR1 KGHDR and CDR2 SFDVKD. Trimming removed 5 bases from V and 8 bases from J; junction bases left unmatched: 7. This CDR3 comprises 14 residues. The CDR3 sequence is CATSGHQTGDEQFF. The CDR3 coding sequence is TGTGCCACCAGTGGTCACCAGACAGGGGATGAGCAGTTCTTC.

CDR3 sequence reads: CASSPSGEPLHF. The CDR3 DNA sequence: TGTGCCAGCAGCCCGTCAGGGGAACCCCTCCACTTT. This chain connects TRBV7-9 to TRBJ1-6, with D perhaps TRBD1 (6 bases). The germline V and J ends were trimmed by 5 bases and 12 bases, with 11 bases remaining between them. Germline loops: CDR1 SEHNR, CDR2 FQNEAQ (reference sequence). The CDR3 length is 12 residues.

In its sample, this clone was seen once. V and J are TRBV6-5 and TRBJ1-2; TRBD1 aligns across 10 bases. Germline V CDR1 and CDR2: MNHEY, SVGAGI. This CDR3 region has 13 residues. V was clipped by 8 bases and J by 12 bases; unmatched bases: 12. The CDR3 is CASGLGQGTPNTF. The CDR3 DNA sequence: TGTGCCAGCGGACTGGGACAGGGGACCCCAAACACCTTC.

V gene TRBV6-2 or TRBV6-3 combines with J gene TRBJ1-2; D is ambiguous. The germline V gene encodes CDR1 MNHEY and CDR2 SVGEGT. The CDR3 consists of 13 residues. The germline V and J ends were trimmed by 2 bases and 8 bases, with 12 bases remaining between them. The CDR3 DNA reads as TGTGCCAGCAGTTACGCCGACATCTACGGCTACACCTTC. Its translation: CASSYADIYGYTF.

Here the CDR3 reads CASSQDSSVGYTF. The CDR3, as DNA: TGCGCCAGCAGCCAAGATTCCTCGGTCGGCTACACCTTC. The rearrangement joins TRBV4-3 to TRBJ1-2; D gene uncertain. CDR1 is LGHNA and CDR2 is YSLEER in the germline V gene. The CDR3 has 13 residues. Trimming pared 0 bases from V and 8 bases from J, leaving 10 bases between.

As DNA, the CDR3 is TGCGCCAGCAGCTTCGACGGCGGCACTGAAGCTTTCTTT. Its protein is CASSFDGGTEAFF. The rearrangement links TRBV5-1 to TRBJ1-1, with no clear D. In germline, CDR1 is SGHRS, CDR2 YFSETQ. The CDR3 is 13 amino acids. V shed 2 bases and J shed 4 bases, with 9 bases lying between them.

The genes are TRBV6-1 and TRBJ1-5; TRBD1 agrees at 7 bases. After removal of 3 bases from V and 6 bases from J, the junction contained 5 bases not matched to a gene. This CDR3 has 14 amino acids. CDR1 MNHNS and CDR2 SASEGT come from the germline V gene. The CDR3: CASSDRDSSQPQHF. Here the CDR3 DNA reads TGTGCCAGCAGTGACCGGGACAGTAGTCAGCCCCAGCATTTT.

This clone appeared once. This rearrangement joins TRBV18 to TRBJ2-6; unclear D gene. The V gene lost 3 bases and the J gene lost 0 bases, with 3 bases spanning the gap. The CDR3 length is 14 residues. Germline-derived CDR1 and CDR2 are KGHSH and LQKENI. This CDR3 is CASSPSSGANVLTF. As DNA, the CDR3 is TGTGCCAGCTCACCGAGCTCTGGGGCCAACGTCCTGACTTTC.

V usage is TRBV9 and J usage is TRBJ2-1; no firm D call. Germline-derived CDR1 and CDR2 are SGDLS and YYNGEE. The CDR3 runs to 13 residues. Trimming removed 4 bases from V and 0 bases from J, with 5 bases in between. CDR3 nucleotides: TGTGCCAGCAGCTCTAGCTCCTACAATGAGCAGTTCTTC. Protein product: CASSSSSYNEQFF. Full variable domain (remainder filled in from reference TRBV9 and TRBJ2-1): DSGVTQTPKHLITATGQRVTLRCSPRSGDLSVYWYQQSLDQGLQFLIQYYNGEERAKGNILERFSAQQFPDLHSELNLSSLELGDSALYFCASSSSSYNEQFFGPGTRLTVL.

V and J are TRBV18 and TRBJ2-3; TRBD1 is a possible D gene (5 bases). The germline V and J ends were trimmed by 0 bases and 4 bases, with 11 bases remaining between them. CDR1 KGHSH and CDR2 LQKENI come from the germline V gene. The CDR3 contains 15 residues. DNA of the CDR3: TGTGCCAGCTCACCACCGATAGGGGTCGCAGATACGCAGTATTTT. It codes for CASSPPIGVADTQYF. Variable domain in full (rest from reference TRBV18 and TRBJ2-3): NAGVMQNPRHLVRRRGQEARLRCSPMKGHSHVYWYRQLPEEGLKFMVYLQKENIIDESGMPKERFSAEFPKEGPSILRIQQVVRGDSAAYFCASSPPIGVADTQYFGPGTRLTVL.

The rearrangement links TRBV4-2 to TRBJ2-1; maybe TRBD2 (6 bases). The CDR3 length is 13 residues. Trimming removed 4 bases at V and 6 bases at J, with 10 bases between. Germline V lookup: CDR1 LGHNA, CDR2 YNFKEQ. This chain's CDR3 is CASSPGLVNEQFF. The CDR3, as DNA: TGTGCCAGCAGCCCGGGACTCGTCAATGAGCAGTTCTTC.

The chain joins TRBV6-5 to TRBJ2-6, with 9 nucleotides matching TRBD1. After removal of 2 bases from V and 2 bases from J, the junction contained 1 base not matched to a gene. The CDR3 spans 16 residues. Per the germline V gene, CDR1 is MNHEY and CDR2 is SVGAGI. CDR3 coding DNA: TGTGCCAGCAGTTACGGGACAGGGACTGGGGCCAACGTCCTGACTTTC. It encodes CASSYGTGTGANVLTF.

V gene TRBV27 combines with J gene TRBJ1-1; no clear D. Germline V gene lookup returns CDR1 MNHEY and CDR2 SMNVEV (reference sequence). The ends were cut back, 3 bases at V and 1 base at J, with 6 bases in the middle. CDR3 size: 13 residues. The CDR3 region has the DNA TGTGCCAGCAGTTTTAAAGCGAACACTGAAGCTTTCTTT. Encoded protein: CASSFKANTEAFF.

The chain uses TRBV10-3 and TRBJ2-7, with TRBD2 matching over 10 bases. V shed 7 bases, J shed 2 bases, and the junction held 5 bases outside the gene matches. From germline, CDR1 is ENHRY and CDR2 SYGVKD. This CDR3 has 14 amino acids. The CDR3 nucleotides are TGTGCCATCACTAGCGGGAGAGGGGCCTACGAGCAGTACTTC. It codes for CAITSGRGAYEQYF.

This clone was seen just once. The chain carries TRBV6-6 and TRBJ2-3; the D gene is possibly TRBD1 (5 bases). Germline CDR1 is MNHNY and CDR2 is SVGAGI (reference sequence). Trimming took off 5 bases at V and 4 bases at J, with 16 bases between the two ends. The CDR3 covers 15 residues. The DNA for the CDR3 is TGTGCCAGCAGTGACACTCAGGGAACCTCAGATACGCAGTATTTT. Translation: CASSDTQGTSDTQYF.

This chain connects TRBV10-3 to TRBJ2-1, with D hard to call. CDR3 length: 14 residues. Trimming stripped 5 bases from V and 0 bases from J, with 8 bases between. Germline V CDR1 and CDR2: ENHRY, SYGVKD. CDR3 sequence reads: CAISTTASYNEQFF. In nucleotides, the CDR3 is TGTGCCATCAGTACTACTGCCTCCTACAATGAGCAGTTCTTC.

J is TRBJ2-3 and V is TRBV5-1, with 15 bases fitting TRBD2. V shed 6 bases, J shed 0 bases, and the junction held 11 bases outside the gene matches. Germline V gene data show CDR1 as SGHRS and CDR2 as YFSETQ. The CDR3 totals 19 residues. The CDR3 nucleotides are TGCGCCAGCAACACGGGACTAGCGGGAGGTCGGGGAAGCACAGATACGCAGTATTTT. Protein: CASNTGLAGGRGSTDTQYF.